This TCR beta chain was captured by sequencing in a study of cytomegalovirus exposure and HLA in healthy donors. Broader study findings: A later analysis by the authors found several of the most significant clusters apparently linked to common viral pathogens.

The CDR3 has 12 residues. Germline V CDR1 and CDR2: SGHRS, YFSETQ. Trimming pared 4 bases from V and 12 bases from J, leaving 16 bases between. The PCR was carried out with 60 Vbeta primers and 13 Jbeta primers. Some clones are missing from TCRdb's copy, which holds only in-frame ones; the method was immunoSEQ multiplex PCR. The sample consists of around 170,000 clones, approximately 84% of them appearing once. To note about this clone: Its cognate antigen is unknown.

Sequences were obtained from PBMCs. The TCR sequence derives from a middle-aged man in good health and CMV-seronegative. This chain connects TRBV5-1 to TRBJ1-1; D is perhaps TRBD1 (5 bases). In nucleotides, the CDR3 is TGCGCCAGCAGCGACCGCGCGGGGGTTTCTTTCTTT. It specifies CASSDRAGVSFF. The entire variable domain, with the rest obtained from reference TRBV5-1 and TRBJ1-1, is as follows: KAGVTQTPRYLIKTRGQQVTLSCSPISGHRSVSWYQQTPGQGLQFLFEYFSETQRNKGNFPGRFSGRQFSNSRSEMNVSTLELGDSALYLCASSDRAGVSFFGQGTRLTVV.